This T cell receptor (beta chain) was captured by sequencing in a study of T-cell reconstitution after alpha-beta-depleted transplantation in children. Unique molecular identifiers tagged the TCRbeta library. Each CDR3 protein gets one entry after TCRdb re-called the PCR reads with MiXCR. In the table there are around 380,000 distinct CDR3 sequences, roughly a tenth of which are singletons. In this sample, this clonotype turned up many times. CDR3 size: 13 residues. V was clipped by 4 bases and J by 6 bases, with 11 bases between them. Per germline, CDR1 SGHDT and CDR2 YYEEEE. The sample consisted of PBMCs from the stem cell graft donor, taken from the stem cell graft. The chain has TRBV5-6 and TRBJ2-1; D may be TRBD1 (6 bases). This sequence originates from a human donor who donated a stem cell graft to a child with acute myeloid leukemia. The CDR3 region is CASSPTGSNEQFF. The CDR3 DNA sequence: TGTGCCAGCAGCCCGACAGGTTCCAATGAGCAGTTCTTC.